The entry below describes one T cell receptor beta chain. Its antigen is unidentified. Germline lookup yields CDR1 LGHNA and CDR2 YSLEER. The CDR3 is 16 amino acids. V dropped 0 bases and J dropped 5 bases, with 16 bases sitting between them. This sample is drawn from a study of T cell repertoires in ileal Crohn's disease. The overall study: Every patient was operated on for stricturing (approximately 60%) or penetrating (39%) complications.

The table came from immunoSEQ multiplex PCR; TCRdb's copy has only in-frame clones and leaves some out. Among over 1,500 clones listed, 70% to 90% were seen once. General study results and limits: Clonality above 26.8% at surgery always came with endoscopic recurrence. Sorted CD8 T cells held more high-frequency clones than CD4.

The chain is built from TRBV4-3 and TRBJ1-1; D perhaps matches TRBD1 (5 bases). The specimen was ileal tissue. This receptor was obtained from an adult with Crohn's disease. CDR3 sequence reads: CASSQDIRTGETEAFF. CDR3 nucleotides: TGCGCCAGCAGCCAAGATATTAGAACAGGAGAAACTGAAGCTTTCTTT.